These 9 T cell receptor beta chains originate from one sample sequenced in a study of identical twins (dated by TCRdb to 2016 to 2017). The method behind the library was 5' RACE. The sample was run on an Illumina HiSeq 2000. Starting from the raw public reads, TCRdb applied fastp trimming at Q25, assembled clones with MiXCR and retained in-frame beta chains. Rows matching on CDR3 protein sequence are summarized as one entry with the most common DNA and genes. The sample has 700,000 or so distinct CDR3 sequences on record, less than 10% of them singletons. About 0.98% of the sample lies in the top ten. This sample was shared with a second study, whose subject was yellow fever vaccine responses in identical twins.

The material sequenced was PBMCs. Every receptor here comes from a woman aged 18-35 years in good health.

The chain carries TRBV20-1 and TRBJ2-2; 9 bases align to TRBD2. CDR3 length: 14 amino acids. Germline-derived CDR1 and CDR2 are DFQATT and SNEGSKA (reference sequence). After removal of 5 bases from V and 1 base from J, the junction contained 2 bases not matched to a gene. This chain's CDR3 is CSAVSGGNTGELFF. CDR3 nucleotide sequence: TGCAGTGCTGTTAGCGGGGGGAACACCGGGGAGCTGTTTTTT.

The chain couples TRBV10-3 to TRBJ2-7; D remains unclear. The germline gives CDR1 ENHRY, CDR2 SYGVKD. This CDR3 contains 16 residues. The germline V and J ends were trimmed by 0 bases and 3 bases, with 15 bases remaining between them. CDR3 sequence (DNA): TGTGCCATCAGTGAGTCGTATAAGGTCAGTCGCTACGAGCAGTACTTC. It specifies CAISESYKVSRYEQYF.

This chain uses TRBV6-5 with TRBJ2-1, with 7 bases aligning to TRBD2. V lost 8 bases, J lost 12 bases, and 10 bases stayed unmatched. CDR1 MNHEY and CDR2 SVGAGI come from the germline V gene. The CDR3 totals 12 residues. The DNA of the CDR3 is TGTGCCAGCGCGACCGAGCGGGGTATGCAGTTCTTC. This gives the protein CASATERGMQFF.

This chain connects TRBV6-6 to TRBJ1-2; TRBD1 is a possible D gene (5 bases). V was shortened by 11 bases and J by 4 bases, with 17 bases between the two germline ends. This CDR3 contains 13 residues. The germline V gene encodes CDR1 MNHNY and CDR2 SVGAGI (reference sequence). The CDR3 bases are TGTGCCGCGGGGGATGGGGGAGGCTATGGCTACACCTTC. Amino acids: CAAGDGGGYGYTF.

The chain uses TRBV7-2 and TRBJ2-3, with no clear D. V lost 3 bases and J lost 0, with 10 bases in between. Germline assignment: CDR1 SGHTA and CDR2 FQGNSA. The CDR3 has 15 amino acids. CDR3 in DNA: TGTGCCAGCAGCTTCCGCCCTTTTAGCACAGATACGCAGTATTTT. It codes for CASSFRPFSTDTQYF.

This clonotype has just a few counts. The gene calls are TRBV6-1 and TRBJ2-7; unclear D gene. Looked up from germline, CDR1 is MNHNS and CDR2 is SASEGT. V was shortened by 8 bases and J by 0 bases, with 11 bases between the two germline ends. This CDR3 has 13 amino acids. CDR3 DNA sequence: TGTGCCAGCCTCTCGGGTTTCTCCTACGAGCAGTACTTC. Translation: CASLSGFSYEQYF.

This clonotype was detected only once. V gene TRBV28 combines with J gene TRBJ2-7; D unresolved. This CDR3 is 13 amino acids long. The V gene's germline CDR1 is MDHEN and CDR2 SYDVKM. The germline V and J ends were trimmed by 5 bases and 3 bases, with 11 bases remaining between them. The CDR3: CASSEATNYEQYF. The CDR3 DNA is TGTGCCAGCAGTGAAGCGACCAACTACGAGCAGTACTTC.

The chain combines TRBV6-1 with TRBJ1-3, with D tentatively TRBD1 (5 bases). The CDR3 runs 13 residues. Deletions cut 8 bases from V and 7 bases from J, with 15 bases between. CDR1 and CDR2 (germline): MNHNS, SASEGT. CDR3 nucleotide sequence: TGTGCCAGCCGCCCCCCGGGGGAGAACACCATATATTTT. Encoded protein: CASRPPGENTIYF.

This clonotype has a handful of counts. The CDR3 protein is CASSLPEVGTQYF. In nucleotides, the CDR3 is TGTGCCAGCAGCCTACCCGAAGTGGGGACGCAGTATTTT. The V call is TRBV4-2, the J call TRBJ2-3; unclear D gene. The CDR3 totals 13 residues. V shed 4 bases and J shed 9 bases, with 14 bases lying between them. Germline V lookup: CDR1 LGHNA, CDR2 YNFKEQ.